Shown below are 2 T cell receptor beta chains from a single sample sequenced in a study of T-cell reconstitution after alpha-beta-depleted transplantation in children (dated by TCRdb to about 2016). The protocol used for the library was PCR. The instrument given in TCRdb is Illumina HiSeq 2500. To normalize quantification of the TCRbeta repertoire, the TCR libraries were built with molecular barcoding that relied on unique molecular identifiers. TCRdb redid the processing of the public reads, applying fastp at Q25 and MiXCR, and retained in-frame beta chains. Here each entry gathers all rows of one CDR3 protein and keeps the most common genes and DNA. The sample table shows about 610,000 distinct CDR3 sequences, and 25% to 30% are seen once. The ten most abundant clones make up around a third of the sample. What this sample's treatment or condition label stands for: allogeneic hematopoietic cell transplantation with graft depleted of TCRalphabeta T cells and CD19 B cells.

This specimen was PBMCs, taken before TCRalphabeta/CD19-depleted stem cell transplant. The receptor set was obtained from a boy younger than two with Wiskott-Aldrich syndrome, due to receive a stem cell transplant.

This clonotype was observed once. V usage is TRBV20-1 and J usage is TRBJ2-4; D is undetermined. Per germline, CDR1 DFQATT and CDR2 SNEGSKA (reference sequence). The CDR3 consists of 13 residues. V dropped 3 bases and J dropped 4 bases, with 10 bases sitting between them. The CDR3: CSASYGGKNIQYF. In DNA form, the CDR3 reads TGCAGTGCTAGTTATGGCGGTAAAAACATTCAGTACTTC.

The rearrangement joins TRBV10-2 to TRBJ2-3; 11 nucleotides align to TRBD2. The junction had 10 bases not matched to a gene; V was cut back by 1 base and J by 4 bases. Germline values: CDR1 WSHSY, CDR2 SAAADI. This CDR3 comprises 18 residues. As DNA, the CDR3 is TGCGCCAGCAGTGAGTTTTCGATAGCGGGAGGGCCGCCAGATACGCAGTATTTT. Protein sequence: CASSEFSIAGGPPDTQYF.